This T cell receptor beta chain was sequenced during a study of persistence of HIV-infected CD4 T cells. Whole-study results and caveats: Compared with CD3/CD28-stimulated cells, CMV- and Gag-responding cells showed lower TCRbeta richness.

The immunoSEQ assay was version 4, run in survey mode. Using immunoSEQ multiplex PCR, the repertoire was profiled, and TCRdb retains in-frame clones only, with some absent. The sample has just under 65,000 clones, under 80% seen once. As concerns this clone: Its target is unknown.

The stimulus was an HIV-1 Gag 15-mer peptide pool, 0.8 to 1 ug/peptide/mL. Memory cells lacking CD40L and CD69 with high CD45RO were sorted. These HIV-1-infected adults initiated suppressive ART in chronic infection. V lost 2 bases to trimming and J lost 8 bases, with 10 bases between them. The CDR3 totals 14 residues. Germline V gene lookup returns CDR1 MNHEY and CDR2 SVGAGI. The rearrangement uses TRBV6-5 and TRBJ1-6; D uncertain. The source is an adult man with HIV who was CMV-seropositive. The sample was CD4+ T cells sorted from PBMCs after approximately 20-hour stimulation, taken from a patient who received antiretroviral therapy. The CDR3 coding sequence is TGTGCCAGCAGTTACGCCTATTTGGATTCACCCCTCCACTTT. This translates into CASSYAYLDSPLHF.